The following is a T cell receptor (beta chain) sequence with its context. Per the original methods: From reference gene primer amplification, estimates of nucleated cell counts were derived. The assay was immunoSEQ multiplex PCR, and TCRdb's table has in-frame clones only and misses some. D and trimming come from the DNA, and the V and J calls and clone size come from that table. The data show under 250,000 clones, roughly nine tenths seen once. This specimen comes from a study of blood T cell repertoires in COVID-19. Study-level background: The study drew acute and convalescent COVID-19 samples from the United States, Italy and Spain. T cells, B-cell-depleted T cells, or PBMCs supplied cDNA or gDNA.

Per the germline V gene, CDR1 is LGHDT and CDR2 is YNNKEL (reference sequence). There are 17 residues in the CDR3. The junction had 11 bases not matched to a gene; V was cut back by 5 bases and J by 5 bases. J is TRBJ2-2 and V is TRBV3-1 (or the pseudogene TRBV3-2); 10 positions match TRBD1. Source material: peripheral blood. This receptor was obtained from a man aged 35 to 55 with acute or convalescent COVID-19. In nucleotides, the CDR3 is TGTGCCAGCAGCGATATTCGACAGGGGGCTAGTACCGGGGAGCTGTTTTTT. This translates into CASSDIRQGASTGELFF.